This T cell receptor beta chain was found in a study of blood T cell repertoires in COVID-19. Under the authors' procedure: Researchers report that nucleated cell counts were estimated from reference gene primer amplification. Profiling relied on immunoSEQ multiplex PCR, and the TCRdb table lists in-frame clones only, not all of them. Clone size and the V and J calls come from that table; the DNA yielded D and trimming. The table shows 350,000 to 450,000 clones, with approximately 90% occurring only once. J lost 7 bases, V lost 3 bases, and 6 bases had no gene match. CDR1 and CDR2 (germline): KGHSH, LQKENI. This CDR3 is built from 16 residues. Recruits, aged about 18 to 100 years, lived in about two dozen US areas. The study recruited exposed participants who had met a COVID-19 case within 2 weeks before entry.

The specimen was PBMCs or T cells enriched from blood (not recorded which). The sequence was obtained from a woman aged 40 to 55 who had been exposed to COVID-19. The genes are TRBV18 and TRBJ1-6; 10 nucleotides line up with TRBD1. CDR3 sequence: CASSPTGGEKNSPLHF. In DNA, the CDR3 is TGTGCCAGCTCACCGACAGGGGGCGAAAAGAATTCACCCCTCCACTTT.